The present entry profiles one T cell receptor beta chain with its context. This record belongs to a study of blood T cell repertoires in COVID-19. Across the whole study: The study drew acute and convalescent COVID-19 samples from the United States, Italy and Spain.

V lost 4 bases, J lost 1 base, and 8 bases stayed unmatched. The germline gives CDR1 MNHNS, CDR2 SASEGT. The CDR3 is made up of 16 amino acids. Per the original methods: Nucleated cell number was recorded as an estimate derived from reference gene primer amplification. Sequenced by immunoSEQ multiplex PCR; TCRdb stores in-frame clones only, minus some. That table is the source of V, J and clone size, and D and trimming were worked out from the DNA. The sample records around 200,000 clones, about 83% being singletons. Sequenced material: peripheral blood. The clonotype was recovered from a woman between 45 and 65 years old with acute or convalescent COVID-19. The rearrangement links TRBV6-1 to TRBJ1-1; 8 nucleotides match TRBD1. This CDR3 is CASSGVRGRQNTEAFF. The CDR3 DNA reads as TGTGCCAGCAGTGGAGTCAGGGGGCGGCAGAACACTGAAGCTTTCTTT.